Listed below are T cell receptor beta chains from one sample, sequenced in a study of Graves' ophthalmopathy and Graves' hyperthyroidism. Each CDR3 protein gets one entry after TCRdb re-called the multiplex PCR reads with MiXCR. The sample comprises 560,000 or so distinct CDR3 sequences, approximately 35% of which are singletons, and around 4.6% rests with the top ten. Material: peripheral blood or thyroid tissue (not recorded which). These receptors were obtained from an adult man with Graves' hyperthyroidism. Both conserved end residues are part of each CDR3. Each record gives: V gene, J gene, D gene, clone size, CDR3 protein, CDR3 DNA. D genes are given only for firm matches. Clone size is given for some rows only: seen once, a few or many times, or a class if the clone is expanded.

>TRBV6-1|TRBJ2-7|-|many
CASSEAWIYEQYF
TGTGCCAGCAGTGAAGCATGGATCTACGAGCAGTACTTC
>TRBV9|TRBJ2-1|-|-
CASSVAGSGNEQFF
TGTGCCAGCAGCGTAGCCGGGAGTGGCAATGAGCAGTTCTTC
>TRBV10-3|TRBJ1-1|TRBD1|many
CAISESGQGNTEAFF
TGTGCCATCAGTGAGTCAGGACAGGGGAACACTGAAGCTTTCTTT
>TRBV7-8|TRBJ1-1|-|many
CASSSARPRGAEAFF
TGTGCCAGCAGCTCAGCACGCCCCCGCGGGGCTGAAGCTTTCTTT
>TRBV7-2|TRBJ2-2|TRBD1|-
CASRELPAGGANTGELLF
TGTGCCAGCAGAGAACTTCCCGCAGGGGGCGCGAACACCGGGGAGCTGCTTTTT
>TRBV13|TRBJ1-2|TRBD1|few
CASSLSYQGVDINYGYTF
TGTGCCAGCAGCTTATCCTATCAGGGGGTTGATATCAACTATGGCTACACCTTC
>TRBV2|TRBJ1-4|TRBD1|-
CASSPGQGVSNEKLFF
TGTGCCAGCAGCCCGGGACAGGGGGTGTCTAATGAAAAACTGTTTTTT
>TRBV11-2|TRBJ2-5|-|many
CASSSPISTVQETQYF
TGTGCCAGCAGCTCACCAATAAGTACAGTCCAAGAGACCCAGTACTTC
>TRBV2|TRBJ2-3|TRBD2|few
CASMGLAGEPDTQYF
TGTGCCAGCATGGGCCTAGCGGGAGAGCCAGATACGCAGTATTTT
>TRBV5-5|TRBJ2-2|-|-
CASSVGRFSGELFF
TGTGCCAGCAGCGTTGGACGGTTCTCCGGGGAGCTGTTTTTT
>TRBV12-3/TRBV12-4|TRBJ1-3|-|-
CASSLSGGRGNTIYF
TGTGCCAGCAGTTTATCGGGTGGGAGAGGAAACACCATATATTTT
>TRBV27|TRBJ1-2|-|-
CASSRVGSYGYTF
TGTGCCAGCAGTAGGGTCGGGAGCTATGGCTACACCTTC
>TRBV6-1|TRBJ2-5|TRBD1|-
CASSPSSQWTGQETQYF
TGTGCCAGCAGCCCTTCCAGCCAATGGACAGGACAAGAGACCCAGTACTTC
>TRBV12-3/TRBV12-4|TRBJ2-7|-|-
CASSPGAARGEQYF
TGTGCCAGCAGCCCGGGGGCCGCTCGGGGGGAGCAGTACTTC
>TRBV5-1|TRBJ1-5|TRBD1|few
CASSVTGKGNQPQHF
TGCGCCAGCAGCGTGACAGGGAAAGGCAATCAGCCCCAGCATTTT
>TRBV10-3|TRBJ1-5|-|-
CASSYSVRNQPQHF
TGTGCCAGCAGTTACTCGGTTCGCAATCAGCCCCAGCATTTT
>TRBV5-1|TRBJ1-6|-|many
CASSAGQLLDSPLHF
TGCGCCAGCAGCGCCGGACAGCTTTTGGATTCACCCCTCCACTTT
>TRBV10-3|TRBJ2-2|TRBD1|-
CAITKTGGGTGELFF
TGTGCCATCACTAAAACAGGGGGCGGCACCGGGGAGCTGTTTTTT
>TRBV10-3|TRBJ1-1|-|many
CAISESGNTEAFF
TGTGCCATCAGTGAGTCTGGGAACACTGAAGCTTTCTTT